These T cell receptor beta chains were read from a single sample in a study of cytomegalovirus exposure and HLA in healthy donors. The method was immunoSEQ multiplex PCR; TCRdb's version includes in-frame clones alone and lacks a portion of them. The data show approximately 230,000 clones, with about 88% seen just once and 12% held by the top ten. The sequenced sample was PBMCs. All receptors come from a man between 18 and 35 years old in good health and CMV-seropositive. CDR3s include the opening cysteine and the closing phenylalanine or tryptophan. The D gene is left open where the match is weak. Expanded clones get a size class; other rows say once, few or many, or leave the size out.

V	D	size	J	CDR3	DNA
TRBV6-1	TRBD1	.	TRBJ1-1	CASTPGQGRNTEAFF	TGTGCCAGCACCCCGGGACAGGGGAGGAACACTGAAGCTTTCTTT
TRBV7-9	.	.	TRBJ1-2	CASSLVESSRGYTF	TGTGCCAGCAGCTTAGTAGAGTCGTCAAGAGGCTACACCTTC
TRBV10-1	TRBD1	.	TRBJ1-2	CASSAGTGGGYTF	TGCGCCAGCAGTGCCGGGACAGGGGGTGGCTACACCTTC
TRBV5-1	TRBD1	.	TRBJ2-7	CASSPDRGNYEQYF	TGCGCCAGCAGCCCAGACAGGGGGAATTACGAGCAGTACTTC
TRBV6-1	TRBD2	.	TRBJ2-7	CASSESGRAVYEQYF	TGTGCCAGCAGTGAAAGCGGGAGGGCCGTCTACGAGCAGTACTTC
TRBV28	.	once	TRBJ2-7	CASSSDRSEQYF	TGTGCCAGCAGTTCCGACAGGTCGGAGCAGTACTTC
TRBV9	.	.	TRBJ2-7	CASSVGGGAEQYF	TGTGCCAGCAGCGTAGGAGGAGGGGCCGAGCAGTACTTC
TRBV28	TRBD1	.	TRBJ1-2	CASNQGQGLIGGYTF	TGTGCCAGCAATCAGGGACAGGGTCTTATTGGCGGCTACACCTTC
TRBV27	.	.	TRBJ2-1	CASSSWISGDNEQFF	TGTGCCAGCAGTTCCTGGATCTCAGGGGACAATGAGCAGTTCTTC
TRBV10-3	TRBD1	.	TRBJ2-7	CAISERDRGTYEQYF	TGTGCCATCAGTGAGAGGGACAGGGGGACCTACGAGCAGTACTTC
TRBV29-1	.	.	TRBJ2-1	CSVEPKASLGSYNEQFF	TGCAGCGTTGAACCGAAAGCCAGTCTGGGCTCCTACAATGAGCAGTTCTTC
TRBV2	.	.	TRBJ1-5	CASRMGNQPQHF	TGTGCCAGCCGGATGGGGAATCAGCCCCAGCATTTT
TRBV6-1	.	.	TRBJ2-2	CASSEISGNTGELFF	TGTGCCAGCAGTGAAATTTCAGGGAACACCGGGGAGCTGTTTTTT
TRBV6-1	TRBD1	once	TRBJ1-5	CASSGQGMSNQPQHF	TGTGCCAGCAGTGGACAGGGGATGAGCAATCAGCCCCAGCATTTT
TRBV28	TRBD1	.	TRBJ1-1	CASSGIGQGDNTEAFF	TGTGCCAGCAGTGGAATCGGACAGGGGGATAACACTGAAGCTTTCTTT
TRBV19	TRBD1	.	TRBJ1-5	CASSPGTGGDQPQHF	TGTGCCAGTAGTCCGGGGACAGGGGGCGATCAGCCCCAGCATTTT
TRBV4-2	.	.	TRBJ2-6	CASSQDFGGLSGYSGANVLTF	TGTGCCAGCAGCCAAGATTTTGGGGGGCTGAGTGGGTACTCTGGGGCCAACGTCCTGACTTTC
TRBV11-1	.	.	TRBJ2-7	CASSAFDSGEQYF	TGTGCCAGCAGCGCATTCGACAGTGGCGAGCAGTACTTC
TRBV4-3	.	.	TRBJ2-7	CASSQDRASLGEQYF	TGCGCCAGCAGCCAAGACCGGGCGAGTCTCGGCGAGCAGTACTTC
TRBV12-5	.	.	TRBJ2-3	CASGLVLGPADTQYF	TGTGCTAGTGGTTTGGTACTAGGTCCCGCAGATACGCAGTATTTT
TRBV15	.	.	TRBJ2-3	CATSRRVERGTDTQYF	TGTGCCACCAGCAGGAGAGTAGAAAGGGGCACAGATACGCAGTATTTT
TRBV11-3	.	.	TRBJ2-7	CASSSTPNEQYF	TGTGCCAGCAGCTCAACCCCCAACGAGCAGTACTTC
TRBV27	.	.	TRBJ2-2	CASSPTQRLAANTGELFF	TGTGCCAGCAGTCCAACACAACGATTAGCCGCGAACACCGGGGAGCTGTTTTTT
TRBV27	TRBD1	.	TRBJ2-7	CASSLSGQAYEQYF	TGTGCCAGCAGTTTATCCGGACAGGCCTACGAGCAGTACTTC
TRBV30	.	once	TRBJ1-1	CAWSSRANTEAFF	TGTGCCTGGAGTTCCAGGGCTAACACTGAAGCTTTCTTT
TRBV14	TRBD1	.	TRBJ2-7	CASSLNTGGEQYF	TGTGCCAGCAGCCTAAATACAGGGGGCGAGCAGTACTTC
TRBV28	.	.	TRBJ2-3	CASSGRGRGTDTQYF	TGTGCCAGCAGTGGCAGGGGGAGGGGCACAGATACGCAGTATTTT
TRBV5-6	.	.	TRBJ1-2	CASSLGTTYGYTF	TGTGCCAGCAGCTTGGGGACAACCTATGGCTACACCTTC
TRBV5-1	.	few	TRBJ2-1	CASSGEQFF	TGCGCCAGCAGCGGTGAGCAGTTCTTC
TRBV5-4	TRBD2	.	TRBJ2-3	CASSLAIAGGLDTQYF	TGTGCCAGCAGCTTGGCGATAGCGGGAGGGTTAGATACGCAGTATTTT
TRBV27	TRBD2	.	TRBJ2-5	CASSPSTSARVAQYF	TGTGCCAGCAGTCCGTCCACTAGCGCTCGAGTGGCCCAGTACTTC
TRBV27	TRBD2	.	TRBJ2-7	CASSVGTSGTTEQYF	TGTGCCAGCAGTGTCGGGACTAGCGGGACAACCGAGCAGTACTTC
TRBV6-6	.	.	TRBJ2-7	CASSYTGAGEQYF	TGTGCCAGCAGTTACACGGGGGCTGGCGAGCAGTACTTC
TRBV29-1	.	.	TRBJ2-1	CSFPRGGRYNEQFF	TGCAGCTTCCCCAGGGGCGGCCGATACAATGAGCAGTTCTTC
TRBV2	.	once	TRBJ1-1	CASSHSIDRGTEAFF	TGTGCCAGCAGTCACTCCATAGACCGGGGAACTGAAGCTTTCTTT
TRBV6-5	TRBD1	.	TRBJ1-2	CASSFDRGYGYTF	TGTGCCAGCAGTTTCGACAGGGGCTATGGCTACACCTTC
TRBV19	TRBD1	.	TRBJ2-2	CAIRQGDVNTGELFF	TGTGCCATTAGACAGGGGGATGTGAACACCGGGGAGCTGTTTTTT
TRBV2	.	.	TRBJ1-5	CASRGTESNQPQHF	TGTGCCAGCCGGGGGACGGAGAGCAATCAGCCCCAGCATTTT
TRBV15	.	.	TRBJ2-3	CATSRDAMYTQYF	TGTGCCACCAGCAGAGATGCTATGTATACGCAGTATTTT
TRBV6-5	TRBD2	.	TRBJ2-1	CASSPGLAGNNEQFF	TGTGCCAGCAGTCCAGGACTAGCGGGGAACAATGAGCAGTTCTTC
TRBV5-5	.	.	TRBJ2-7	CASSLRRGPYEQYF	TGTGCCAGCAGCTTGCGGCGCGGGCCCTACGAGCAGTACTTC
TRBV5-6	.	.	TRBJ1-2	CASSLAQSYGYTF	TGTGCCAGCAGCTTGGCACAGTCCTATGGCTACACCTTC
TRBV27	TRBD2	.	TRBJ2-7	CASSPREDSYEQYF	TGTGCCAGCAGTCCCCGGGAGGACTCCTACGAGCAGTACTTC
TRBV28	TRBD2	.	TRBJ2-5	CASRGGLAGQETQYF	TGTGCCAGCAGGGGCGGACTAGCGGGCCAAGAGACCCAGTACTTC
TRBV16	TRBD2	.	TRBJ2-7	CASSQGAGEMDEQYF	TGTGCCAGCAGCCAGGGAGCGGGAGAGATGGACGAGCAGTACTTC
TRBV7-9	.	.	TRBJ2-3	CASSLDGNPTDTQYF	TGTGCCAGCAGCTTAGATGGGAACCCCACAGATACGCAGTATTTT
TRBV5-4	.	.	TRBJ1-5	CASSSGTNQPQHF	TGTGCCAGCAGCTCCGGGACCAATCAGCCCCAGCATTTT
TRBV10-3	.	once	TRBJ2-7	CAIRAMGNYEQYF	TGTGCCATCAGGGCGATGGGAAACTACGAGCAGTACTTC
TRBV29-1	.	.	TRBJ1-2	CSVEDRIGEDGYTF	TGCAGCGTTGAAGATCGGATAGGGGAGGATGGCTACACCTTC
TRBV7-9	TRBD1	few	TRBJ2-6	CASSYRDRGYSGANVLTF	TGTGCCAGCAGCTACCGGGACAGGGGTTACTCTGGGGCCAACGTCCTGACTTTC
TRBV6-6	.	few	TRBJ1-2	CASTSSSGNYGYTF	TGTGCCAGCACCTCCTCCAGCGGGAACTATGGCTACACCTTC
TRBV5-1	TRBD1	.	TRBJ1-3	CASSLHPGQSSGNTIYF	TGCGCCAGCAGCTTACACCCGGGACAGAGCTCTGGAAACACCATATATTTT
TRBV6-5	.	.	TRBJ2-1	CASSSPPHEQFF	TGTGCCAGCAGCTCCCCCCCCCATGAGCAGTTCTTC
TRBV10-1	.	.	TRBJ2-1	CASSESGRNEQFF	TGCGCCAGCAGTGAGTCAGGGAGGAATGAGCAGTTCTTC